The T cell receptor (beta chain) described here comes from a study of CD8+CD57+ T cells in acquired aplastic anemia. Study-level background: Across the sorted CD4+ and CD8+ cells, DNA amounts averaged roughly 3 ug.

General study points: Statistical testing detected no significant gap in CD8+ Simpson's diversity between patients and controls.

This clonotype was seen many times. What it binds is unknown. Patients selected for sequencing had displayed CD8+CD57+ cell expansion by flow cytometry. As a group, the patients uniformly had severe acquired aplastic anemia. For CDR3 and TCR beta VDJ profiling, genomic DNA was the template used. TCRdb ran MiXCR on the reads and lists one entry per CDR3 protein. The table records about 220,000 distinct CDR3 sequences, about 44% of them present only once. The CDR3 loop spans 13 amino acids. Trimming took 3 bases from V and 8 from J, leaving 11 bases between them. Germline lookup yields CDR1 SGHTA and CDR2 FQGNSA.

V gene TRBV7-2 combines with J gene TRBJ2-1; D unresolved. This TCR was sampled from a human donor with aplastic anemia. Sequencing was carried out using sorted CD4+, CD8+, or CD8+CD57+ T cells (not recorded which) from PBMCs. The CDR3 DNA follows: TGTGCCAGCAGCTTCGGTGGGTTCCATGAGCAGTTCTTC. Protein sequence: CASSFGGFHEQFF.